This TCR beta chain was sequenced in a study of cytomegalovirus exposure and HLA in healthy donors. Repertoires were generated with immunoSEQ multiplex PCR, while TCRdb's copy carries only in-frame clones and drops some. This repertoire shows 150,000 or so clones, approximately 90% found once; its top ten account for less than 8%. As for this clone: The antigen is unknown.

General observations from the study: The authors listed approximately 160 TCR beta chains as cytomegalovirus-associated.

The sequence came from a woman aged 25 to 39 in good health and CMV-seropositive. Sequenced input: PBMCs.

In DNA, the CDR3 is TGTGCCAGCAGCTTCCGGGACGGGAGGGAGACCCAGTACTTC. Its protein is CASSFRDGRETQYF. V usage is TRBV5-4 and J usage is TRBJ2-5; 7 bases are a match to TRBD2. Losses at the gene ends were 2 bases for V and 5 bases for J; bases not matched to a gene: 6. The CDR3 totals 14 residues. CDR1 is SGHNT, CDR2 YYREEE, per germline (reference sequence).